Below are 14 T cell receptor beta chains sequenced from a single sample in a study of T cell responses to AZD1222 COVID-19 vaccine (dated by TCRdb to the early 2020s). Preparation of the library involved the immunoSEQ multiplex PCR assay. TCRdb holds this immuneACCESS table with in-frame rearrangements only. Some clones are missing; in checked studies, unresolved V genes explain under half, and the rest has no known cause. This sample holds 180,000 or so clones; over 80% were observed only once. The ten biggest clones cover 0.95% to 1.3% of the sample. Sample time point, as interpreted from the label and publication: about 28 days (+/-7) after the second vaccine dose. In the paper's terms, the treatment or condition label means: meningococcal conjugate vaccine given as trial control. This sample comprised peripheral blood, obtained 28 days after the second dose of the MenACWY control vaccine. The origin of the receptors is an adult who received the MenACWY meningococcal vaccine as a control.

V and J are TRBV18 and TRBJ1-1, with D unresolved. Germline V gene lookup returns CDR1 KGHSH and CDR2 LQKENI. With 5 bases removed from V and 1 base from J, the gap between germline ends came to 8 bases. This CDR3 has 13 amino acids. For the CDR3, the DNA is TGTGCCAGCTCAAGTAAGGGGAACACTGAAGCTTTCTTT. It specifies CASSSKGNTEAFF.

The V gene is TRBV6-5, the J gene TRBJ1-6; 7 nucleotides align to TRBD1. CDR3 length: 16 residues. CDR1 and CDR2 from the germline V gene are MNHEY and SVGAGI. V was pared by 3 bases and J by 6 bases, with 8 bases of the junction left unmatched. In nucleotides, the CDR3 is TGTGCCAGCAGTTATCGAGGGGGCAGCGGTAATTCACCCCTCCACTTT. It is translated as CASSYRGGSGNSPLHF.

V usage is TRBV7-2 and J usage is TRBJ1-3; no clear D gene. Trimming removed 1 base at V and 0 bases at J, with 10 bases between. The CDR3 has 16 residues. From germline, CDR1 is SGHTA and CDR2 FQGNSA. The chain's CDR3 is CASSLGSPLSGNTIYF. Written as DNA, the CDR3 is TGTGCCAGCAGCTTAGGGTCCCCCCTCTCTGGAAACACCATATATTTT.

The chain employs TRBV7-9 and TRBJ2-5, with 13 bases lining up with TRBD2. The CDR3 is 14 amino acids. Germline V CDR1 and CDR2: SEHNR, FQNEAQ (reference sequence). The junction had 8 bases not matched to a gene; V was cut back by 7 bases and J by 9 bases. This chain's CDR3 is CASKPSTSGRPQYF. The CDR3 bases are TGTGCCAGCAAACCATCGACTAGCGGGAGGCCCCAGTACTTC.

The J gene is TRBJ2-5, the V gene TRBV7-8, with a possible D match to TRBD2 (6 bases). Trimming removed 2 bases at V and 6 bases at J, with 22 bases between. CDR1 is SGHVS and CDR2 is FQNEAQ in the germline V gene. The CDR3 sequence is 17 residues long. The CDR3 nucleotides are TGTGCCAGCAGCTTACGGGCGGCCGGGGGAAGCGTGAAGACCCAGTACTTC. Protein: CASSLRAAGGSVKTQYF.

This chain uses TRBV30 with TRBJ1-2, with TRBD1 identical over 12 bases. V was clipped by 3 bases and J by 7 bases; unmatched bases: 12. This CDR3 region has 16 residues. Germline V gene lookup returns CDR1 GTSNPN and CDR2 SVGIG (reference sequence). Here the CDR3 reads CAWRPGTGGLFGGYTF. DNA of the CDR3: TGTGCCTGGAGGCCCGGGACAGGGGGCTTATTTGGTGGCTACACCTTC.

This sequence joins TRBV5-1 and TRBJ2-1; 8 bases align to TRBD2. The CDR3 covers 16 residues. Germline loops: CDR1 SGHRS, CDR2 YFSETQ. The junction had 10 bases not matched to a gene; V was cut back by 4 bases and J by 4 bases. CDR3: CASSALTSGPYNEQFF. The DNA for the CDR3 is TGCGCCAGCAGCGCCCTTACTAGCGGCCCATACAATGAGCAGTTCTTC. Full variable domain (remainder filled in from reference TRBV5-1 and TRBJ2-1): KAGVTQTPRYLIKTRGQQVTLSCSPISGHRSVSWYQQTPGQGLQFLFEYFSETQRNKGNFPGRFSGRQFSNSRSEMNVSTLELGDSALYLCASSALTSGPYNEQFFGPGTRLTVL.

This clone came up once. The chain employs TRBV7-9 and TRBJ1-2; possibly TRBD1 for D (5 bases). The V and J ends lost 1 base and 7 bases respectively, with 13 bases between them. The CDR3 has 14 residues. Germline values: CDR1 SEHNR, CDR2 FQNEAQ (reference sequence). The CDR3 coding sequence is TGTGCCAGCAGCTTAGATACCGGGACCGGTGGCTACACCTTC. It specifies CASSLDTGTGGYTF.

This clone was recorded a few times. The chain joins TRBV30 to TRBJ2-7; possible D gene TRBD2, 6 bases. V was shortened by 0 bases and J by 0 bases, with 9 bases between the two germline ends. Germline CDR1 GTSNPN, CDR2 SVGIG (reference sequence). The CDR3 is 14 amino acids. CDR3 nucleotides: TGTGCCTGGAGTGTTGGCGGGGCCTCCTACGAGCAGTACTTC. This translates into CAWSVGGASYEQYF.

The gene calls are TRBV27 and TRBJ1-6, with TRBD1 identical over 11 bases. The germline gives CDR1 MNHEY, CDR2 SMNVEV (reference sequence). The CDR3 length is 16 residues. V gave up 4 bases and J gave up 7 bases; unmatched junction bases: 6. The CDR3 DNA sequence: TGTGCCAGCAGTTCCTCGGACAGGGGGCGCAATTCACCCCTCCACTTT. Its protein is CASSSSDRGRNSPLHF.

This chain connects TRBV18 to TRBJ1-6; 9 bases are shared with TRBD1. With 4 bases clipped from V and 7 bases from J, the junction kept 8 bases outside the gene matches. Germline CDR1 reads KGHSH; CDR2 reads LQKENI. This CDR3 region has 16 residues. The CDR3 nucleotides read TGTGCCAGCTCACTACCGTCCGGGACAGGGAATTCACCCCTCCACTTT. This gives the protein CASSLPSGTGNSPLHF.

This chain joins TRBV18 and TRBJ1-5; D is ambiguous. Germline-derived CDR1 and CDR2 are KGHSH and LQKENI. The CDR3 extends over 16 amino acids. V dropped 5 bases and J dropped 3 bases, with 17 bases sitting between them. The CDR3: CASSETLESNNQPQHF. CDR3 DNA: TGTGCCAGCTCAGAGACCCTTGAGTCCAACAATCAGCCCCAGCATTTT.

This clone was seen only once. The chain is built from TRBV6-2 or TRBV6-3 and TRBJ1-5; perhaps TRBD1 as D (6 bases). CDR1 is MNHEY, CDR2 SVGEGT, per germline. V lost 7 bases to trimming and J lost 2 bases, with 18 bases between them. The CDR3 length is 16 residues. CDR3 amino acids: CASTYSGGGGNQPQHF. The CDR3 DNA reads as TGTGCCAGCACCTACTCAGGAGGGGGGGGCAATCAGCCCCAGCATTTT.

This rearrangement joins TRBV9 to TRBJ1-2; possibly TRBD1 for D (5 bases). CDR3 length: 14 residues. Germline V gene sequence: CDR1 SGDLS, CDR2 YYNGEE. Trimming removed 4 bases from V and 0 bases from J, with 10 bases in between. As DNA, the CDR3 is TGTGCCAGCAGCTTCCAGACAGCTAACTATGGCTACACCTTC. Residues: CASSFQTANYGYTF.